This passage covers 9 T cell receptor beta chains from one sample sequenced in a study of T cell changes during pregnancy in multiple sclerosis (dated by TCRdb to the late 2010s). The library was made by the immunoSEQ multiplex PCR assay. This immuneACCESS table, as held by TCRdb, lists in-frame sequences with V and J called but not all clones. Of the missing ones, under half trace to an unresolved V gene in checked studies; the others have no known cause. The table for this sample lists 45,000 to 60,000 clones; approximately 92% of them were counted only once. The ten largest clones capture around 0.61% of the sample. The sequencing here drew on CD4+ T cells from peripheral blood mononuclear cells, taken in the third trimester of pregnancy. These receptor sequences come from a female donor with multiple sclerosis, enrolled in a pregnancy study.

This clone was seen just once. The V and J genes are TRBV4-2 and TRBJ2-7; 13 bases agree with TRBD2. The junction had 7 bases not matched to a gene; V was cut back by 3 bases and J by 5 bases. The germline gives CDR1 LGHNA, CDR2 YNFKEQ. The CDR3 runs to 16 residues. The CDR3 bases are TGTGCCAGCAGCCACTACCGACTAGCGGGAGGCAACGAGCAGTACTTC. It encodes CASSHYRLAGGNEQYF.

DNA for the CDR3: TGCGCCAGCAGCCAGGAACTAGCGAATACGCAGTATTTT. It is translated as CASSQELANTQYF. The V and J genes are TRBV4-1 and TRBJ2-3, with TRBD2 matching 7 bases. The V gene end was trimmed by 3 bases and the J gene end by 7 bases; junction bases not matched to a gene: 4. CDR3 length equals 13 residues. Germline CDR1 and CDR2: MGHRA and YSYEKL.

CDR3 amino acids: CATTPSGDYGYTF. For the CDR3, the DNA is TGTGCCACCACCCCATCCGGGGACTATGGCTACACCTTC. This sequence joins TRBV10-3 and TRBJ1-2; D is unresolved. V gave up 10 bases and J gave up 3 bases, with 15 bases separating them. The CDR3 extends over 13 amino acids. CDR1 is ENHRY and CDR2 is SYGVKD in the germline V gene.

The chain uses TRBV10-3 and TRBJ2-3; D call uncertain. CDR3 size: 11 residues. In germline, CDR1 is ENHRY, CDR2 SYGVKD. The V and J ends lost 4 bases and 6 bases respectively, with 5 bases between them. The CDR3 loop reads CAISAGDTQYF. CDR3 DNA sequence: TGTGCCATCAGTGCCGGGGATACGCAGTATTTT.

The chain employs TRBV14 and TRBJ2-7, with D possibly matching TRBD2 (6 bases). The CDR3 consists of 16 residues. The germline gives CDR1 SGHDN, CDR2 FVKESK. V dropped 0 bases and J dropped 3 bases, with 15 bases sitting between them. The CDR3 region is CASSQDTGLDYYEQYF. In DNA, the CDR3 is TGTGCCAGCAGCCAAGATACCGGGTTGGACTACTACGAGCAGTACTTC.

This chain connects TRBV29-1 to TRBJ2-2, with D possibly matching TRBD1 (6 bases). Looked up from germline, CDR1 is SQVTM and CDR2 is ANQGSEA. Trimming pared 4 bases from V and 5 bases from J, leaving 17 bases between. The CDR3 is 15 residues long. The chain's CDR3 is CSVAPSRGQTGELFF. CDR3 DNA: TGCAGCGTTGCCCCTTCCAGGGGACAAACCGGGGAGCTGTTTTTT.

V gene TRBV7-2 combines with J gene TRBJ2-1; no clear D. Germline V gene lookup returns CDR1 SGHTA and CDR2 FQGNSA. Trimming took off 5 bases at V and 4 bases at J, with 3 bases between the two ends. The CDR3 covers 11 residues. The CDR3 spells CASSPYNEQFF. The CDR3 DNA sequence: TGTGCCAGCAGCCCTTACAATGAGCAGTTCTTC.

The chain has TRBV9 and TRBJ1-4; 8 bases are shared with TRBD1. V lost 0 bases to trimming and J lost 4 bases; unmatched junction nucleotides: 2. Germline loops: CDR1 SGDLS, CDR2 YYNGEE. The length of the CDR3 is 15 residues. The CDR3 here is CASSVGTGYNEKLFF. The CDR3 DNA reads as TGTGCCAGCAGCGTAGGGACAGGGTATAATGAAAAACTGTTTTTT.

The genes are TRBV7-8 and TRBJ2-5; D is unresolved. The V gene lost 3 bases and the J gene lost 1 base, with 18 bases spanning the gap. This CDR3 has 17 amino acids. Germline V gene data show CDR1 as SGHVS and CDR2 as FQNEAQ. The CDR3 here is CASSFWRVLKPQETQYF. CDR3 DNA: TGTGCCAGCAGCTTCTGGAGAGTCCTTAAACCCCAAGAGACCCAGTACTTC.